This T cell receptor beta chain is drawn from a study of cytomegalovirus exposure and HLA in healthy donors. Study findings and constraints: When presence/absence was analysed, sequencing depth was taken to be roughly uniform across donors. Indistinguishable V segments, including TRBV6-2 and TRBV6-3, were excluded. Upon later analysis, HLA-associated TCR beta chains proved more clonally expanded than other, equally common chains. The study designated about 160 TCR beta chains cytomegalovirus-associated.

The CDR3 is 16 amino acids. The germline V gene has CDR1 SGHRS and CDR2 YFSETQ. V lost 4 bases and J lost 4; bases outside the gene matches: 7. PCR amplification relied on 60 Vbeta primers (plus 13 Jbeta primers). Generated by immunoSEQ multiplex PCR, the TCRdb table keeps only in-frame clones and is missing some. Of 170,000 or so clones in the sample, about four fifths were seen once. A note on this clone: Its antigen remains unidentified.

The chain recombines TRBV5-1 with TRBJ2-1, with 11 bases fitting TRBD2. This TCR derives from a male donor in good health and CMV-seronegative. Material: PBMCs. CDR3 loop: CASSPQTSGAYNEQFF. In DNA form, the CDR3 reads TGCGCCAGCAGCCCCCAGACTAGCGGGGCGTACAATGAGCAGTTCTTC.